The clone carrying this T cell receptor (beta chain) has just one count. Original methodology: ImmunoSEQ output held junction-only sequences without quality scores, so filtering differed. The method was immunoSEQ multiplex PCR; TCRdb's version includes in-frame clones alone and lacks a portion of them. The V and J calls and clone size were taken over from that table, and D and trimming were inferred from the DNA. The table shows some 2.3 million clones, with about 92% occurring only once. CDR1 is SGDLS, CDR2 YYNGEE, per germline. The CDR3 sequence is 15 residues long. The V gene lost 0 bases and the J gene lost 6 bases, with 15 bases spanning the gap. The record originates from a study of shared clonotypes between healthy human individuals. Across the study: The study drew on a couple of women and a few men aged 18 to 49 as donors.

The sequenced sample consisted of naive CD4+ T cells from PBMCs. This sample's subset: CD45RA+ positively selected. The V gene is TRBV9, the J gene TRBJ1-1; D might be TRBD1 (6 bases). This TCR was sampled from a man aged 18 to 29 in good health. Some clones in this sample may be carry-over from other donors' samples. The CDR3 region is CASSVEPGARAEAFF. In DNA form, the CDR3 reads TGTGCCAGCAGCGTAGAACCGGGGGCGAGGGCTGAAGCTTTCTTT. Full variable domain (missing parts from reference TRBV9 and TRBJ1-1): DSGVTQTPKHLITATGQRVTLRCSPRSGDLSVYWYQQSLDQGLQFLIQYYNGEERAKGNILERFSAQQFPDLHSELNLSSLELGDSALYFCASSVEPGARAEAFFGQGTRLTVV.